This T cell receptor (beta chain) was documented in a study of T-cell memory formation after mild COVID-19 (dated by TCRdb to about 2021). Background on the whole study: Most TCR sequence clusters were specific to one of the two donors. Two young, previously healthy adult volunteers made up the cohort, one male and one female. In two donors, T-cell clones that expanded and contracted after mild COVID-19 were followed by sequencing TCRalpha and TCRbeta repertoires longitudinally.

The CDR3 sequence holds 17 residues, the cysteine and phenylalanine included. The entry retains the CDR3 DNA only, 51 bases that are in frame from base 1. The germline V and J ends show losses of 4 bases and 7 bases respectively, and no gene match explains 17 bases of the junction. CDR1 and CDR2, per the germline V gene, are SGDLS and YYNGEE. The full study reports these points: Balanced CD4/CD8 phenotypes were observed for clones contracting from day 15 to 85, whereas a bias towards CD4+ was observed for a second wave of clones expanding from day 15 to 37. Some responding clones were found in pre-infection memory, which suggests that pre-existing cross-reactive memory T cells took part in the SARS-CoV-2 response. Contracting CD4+ clones turned up mainly in the CM and EM memory subsets, whereas EMRA was where CD8+ clones were enriched. The second-wave clones that peaked on day 37 were not confirmed to be SARS-CoV-2 specific. The study covered only two mild cases, and larger cohorts including severe cases with pre-infection samples were considered necessary.

Instrument used: Illumina NovaSeq 6000. TCRalpha and TCRbeta cDNA libraries were built by 5'RACE with constant-segment primers, adding sample barcodes and unique molecular identifiers. Trizol reagent was used to extract RNA from every sample. Library amplification was performed in two PCR steps, and a second sample barcode and Illumina TruSeq adapters were introduced in the second step. Libraries were sequenced on an Illumina NovaSeq with 2 x 150 bp paired-end reads. Per the source publication's procedure: Demultiplexing of reads and collapsing into UMI-guided consensus sequences were performed with migec v1.2.7. Using mixcr v2.1.11, UMI consensuses were aligned to TRA and TRB V and J templates and then assembled into clonotypes. Expanded or contracted clonotypes were those called significant by both edgeR and NoisET, with noise models trained on biological replicates. For edgeR calls, the cutoffs were a false discovery rate-adjusted p below 0.01 and a log2 fold-change threshold of 1. PCA with hierarchical clustering of max-normalized trajectories of the 1000 most abundant clonotypes was used as exploratory dynamics analysis. The CD4 or CD8 phenotype of responding clones was assigned using the separately sequenced CD4+ and CD8+ repertoires. In-frame beta chains were kept once TCRdb had trimmed the public reads at Q25 with fastp and called clones with MiXCR. Each CDR3 protein gets just one entry, which takes the most common genes and DNA from the rows behind it. The V and J calls follow TCRdb's processing rather than the paper's. This sample comprises tens of thousands of distinct CDR3 sequences, 16% of them detected only once. About 1.4% of the sample comes from the top ten.

This clonotype came up many times. The antigen it recognizes is unknown. Per-base quality was not reported, and no clone a single base away is much larger than it. PBMCs were isolated by Ficoll-Paque density gradient centrifugation. Specimen: PBMCs or a T cell subset sorted from them (not recorded which). This clonotype was sampled from an adult who had mild COVID-19 (a few samples of this study predate the infection). The sample titles of this study are shuffled in the database, so cell type and time point are left out. The chain joins TRBV9 to TRBJ2-1, with 7 middle bases fitting TRBD2. The CDR3 amino acid sequence is: CASSPRGVGGKGNEQFF. The bases read TGTGCCAGCAGCCCCCGAGGCGTGGGGGGGAAGGGGAATGAGCAGTTCTTC.